This passage covers 19 T cell receptor beta chains from one sample sequenced in a study of patients and donors after allogeneic stem cell transplantation. TCRdb analysed the RT-PCR reads with MiXCR anew, one entry per CDR3 protein. The sample lists tens of thousands of distinct CDR3 sequences, around 48% occurring once. The sequenced sample consisted of blood, either unsorted or a sorted T cell fraction (not recorded which). The receptors originated from a human donor who was either an allogeneic HSCT recipient or a stem cell or donor lymphocyte infusion donor (not recorded which). It is not recorded whose cells these are; they may come from a transplant donor.

The gene calls are TRBV7-2 and TRBJ2-5; TRBD1 or TRBD2 may be the D gene (5 bases each). Trimming removed 4 bases from V and 2 bases from J, with 14 bases in between. Germline V lookup: CDR1 SGHTA, CDR2 FQGNSA. The CDR3 has 15 amino acids. The DNA for the CDR3 is TGTGCCAGCAGCTCCCTCGGGACGTTACAAGAGACCCAGTACTTC. Translated, it gives CASSSLGTLQETQYF.

At least ten counts were recorded for this clonotype. The V call is TRBV3-1, the J call TRBJ2-5; TRBD2 matches at 7 bases. CDR1 and CDR2 from the germline V gene are LGHDT and YNNKEL (reference sequence). The CDR3 extends over 15 amino acids. With V trimmed by 3 bases and J by 3 bases, 7 bases remained unmatched. The DNA of the CDR3 is TGTGCCAGCAGCCACGGGACTACGAGAAAAGAGACCCAGTACTTC. Translating gives CASSHGTTRKETQYF.

The chain uses TRBV12-5 and TRBJ2-2; the D gene is possibly TRBD2 (5 bases). V was pared by 9 bases and J by 1 base, with 6 bases between. Per the germline V gene, CDR1 is LGHNT and CDR2 is FRNRAP. CDR3 length equals 12 residues. CDR3 region: CASGMNTGELFF. In DNA form, the CDR3 reads TGTGCTAGCGGGATGAACACCGGGGAGCTGTTTTTT.

This clonotype has a handful of counts. The chain couples TRBV4-3 to TRBJ2-3; possibly TRBD2 for D (5 bases). The ends were cut back, 3 bases at V and 1 base at J, with 14 bases in the middle. From germline, CDR1 is LGHNA and CDR2 YSLEER. This CDR3 has 16 residues. The CDR3 is CASSQASWVGTDTQYF. CDR3 bases: TGCGCCAGCAGCCAGGCTAGCTGGGTGGGCACAGATACGCAGTATTTT.

The rearrangement links TRBV6-5 to TRBJ1-4; 11 bases fit TRBD1. Trimming cost V 6 bases and J 7 bases; bases outside gene matches: 7. Per the germline V gene, CDR1 is MNHEY and CDR2 is SVGAGI. This CDR3 is built from 15 residues. The CDR3 DNA sequence: TGTGCCAGCAGCCCGTTGGGGACAGGGGGTGAAAAACTGTTTTTT. This codes for CASSPLGTGGEKLFF.

The rearrangement joins TRBV20-1 to TRBJ1-4; D is unclear. CDR1 DFQATT and CDR2 SNEGSKA come from the germline V gene (reference sequence). V lost 1 base and J 5 bases, leaving 14 bases between the germline ends. The CDR3 is 15 residues long. CDR3 DNA sequence: TGCAGTGCTAGAGCCCAATTAAGGTGGAATGAAAAACTGTTTTTT. Translation: CSARAQLRWNEKLFF.

This clonotype was seen a few times. This chain joins TRBV29-1 and TRBJ1-4; maybe TRBD1 (5 bases). V shed 7 bases and J shed 5 bases, with 11 bases lying between them. The length of the CDR3 is 12 residues. Germline CDR1 and CDR2: SQVTM and ANQGSEA. CDR3 region: CSAGDGNEKLFF. As DNA, the CDR3 is TGCAGCGCCGGGGACGGAAATGAAAAACTGTTTTTT.

The chain couples TRBV6-5 to TRBJ1-4, with D perhaps TRBD1 (5 bases). The CDR3 contains 17 residues. Trimming took off 5 bases at V and 4 bases at J, with 20 bases between the two ends. Germline CDR1 and CDR2: MNHEY and SVGAGI. This CDR3 is CASSNGRRGEGNEKLFF. CDR3 bases: TGTGCCAGCAGTAATGGGCGCCGGGGCGAGGGTAATGAAAAACTGTTTTTT.

The CDR3 sequence: CASSRDRTLNTGELFF. In DNA, the CDR3 is TGCGCCAGCAGCCGGGACAGGACGCTGAACACCGGGGAGCTGTTTTTT. J is TRBJ2-2 and V is TRBV4-3; TRBD1 matches at 8 bases. The CDR3 extends over 16 amino acids. J gave up 1 base and V 4 bases, and 5 bases lay outside the gene matches. The germline CDR1 and CDR2 sequences are LGHNA and YSLEER.

This clonotype was picked up a small number of times. The V call is TRBV9, the J call TRBJ1-3; D is unclear. Germline lookup yields CDR1 SGDLS and CDR2 YYNGEE. With 7 bases removed from V and 1 base from J, the gap between germline ends came to 15 bases. The CDR3 has 15 amino acids. The CDR3 spells CASASGSPSGNTIYF. The CDR3 DNA sequence: TGTGCCAGCGCATCTGGCAGTCCATCTGGAAACACCATATATTTT.

This clonotype turned up a few times. The chain uses TRBV7-9 and TRBJ1-1; 7 nucleotides line up with TRBD1. CDR1 and CDR2 from the germline V gene are SEHNR and FQNEAQ (reference sequence). The CDR3 length is 15 residues. V lost 2 bases and J lost 0; bases outside the gene matches: 3. Here the CDR3 DNA reads TGTGCCAGCAGCTTAAGACAGGGTTTGAACACTGAAGCTTTCTTT. Residues: CASSLRQGLNTEAFF.

The rearrangement links TRBV4-3 to TRBJ2-3, with TRBD1 matching over 9 bases. The CDR3 extends over 17 amino acids. Trimming at V came to 0 bases and at J to 1 base, leaving 5 bases not matched to a gene. Germline assignment: CDR1 LGHNA and CDR2 YSLEER. The CDR3 reads CASSQDRTGAGTDTQYF. CDR3 DNA: TGCGCCAGCAGCCAAGACCGGACAGGGGCTGGCACAGATACGCAGTATTTT.

This clonotype was detected only a few times. The chain employs TRBV5-1 and TRBJ1-6; the D is unclear. Trimming took off 0 bases at V and 5 bases at J, with 6 bases between the two ends. The CDR3 spans 14 residues. Germline-derived CDR1 and CDR2 are SGHRS and YFSETQ. CDR3 amino acids: CASSLGQNNSPLHF. The CDR3 DNA reads as TGCGCCAGCAGCTTGGGGCAGAATAATTCACCCCTCCACTTT.

The chain recombines TRBV28 with TRBJ2-2, with a possible D match to TRBD1 (6 bases). Trimming pared 5 bases from V and 1 base from J, leaving 23 bases between. The CDR3 is made up of 19 amino acids. The germline gives CDR1 MDHEN, CDR2 SYDVKM. This CDR3 reads CASSDLMVDRKKNTGELFF. The DNA for the CDR3 is TGTGCCAGCAGTGACTTGATGGTGGACAGAAAAAAGAACACCGGGGAGCTGTTTTTT.

This chain joins TRBV6-5 and TRBJ2-1; TRBD1 matches 9 bases. The CDR3 spans 15 residues. Germline trimming cut 5 bases from V and 3 bases from J; bases unmatched to any gene: 5. Germline CDR1 reads MNHEY; CDR2 reads SVGAGI. This chain's CDR3 is CASSEGQGIYNEQFF. The DNA of the CDR3 is TGTGCCAGCAGTGAGGGACAGGGCATCTACAATGAGCAGTTCTTC.

This chain's CDR3 is CASSYSTLTSVYGYTF. CDR3 nucleotide sequence: TGTGCCAGCAGTTACTCTACGCTGACGAGCGTTTATGGCTACACCTTC. The chain has TRBV6-5 and TRBJ1-2, with D unresolved. The CDR3 runs to 16 residues. V lost 0 bases and J lost 5, with 16 bases in between. CDR1 and CDR2 from the germline V gene are MNHEY and SVGAGI.

This chain uses TRBV4-1 with TRBJ2-5; unclear D gene. Trimming removed 4 bases at V and 6 bases at J, with 15 bases between. From germline, CDR1 is MGHRA and CDR2 YSYEKL. The CDR3 has 14 amino acids. CDR3 nucleotide sequence: TGCGCCAGCAGCCCCCCCACACTTGGGAAGACCCAGTACTTC. As protein: CASSPPTLGKTQYF.

The chain uses TRBV5-1 and TRBJ1-2, with 11 bases identical to TRBD1. Germline V gene lookup returns CDR1 SGHRS and CDR2 YFSETQ. This CDR3 has 15 amino acids. J lost 1 base, V lost 3 bases, and 2 bases had no gene match. The CDR3 spells CASSSDRGLNYGYTF. The CDR3 DNA reads as TGCGCCAGCAGCTCGGACAGGGGGCTTAACTATGGCTACACCTTC.

The J gene is TRBJ1-5, the V gene TRBV4-2; 8 nucleotides match TRBD1. This CDR3 region has 15 residues. The junction had 3 bases not matched to a gene; V was cut back by 1 base and J by 4 bases. Germline CDR1 and CDR2: LGHNA and YNFKEQ. The CDR3 region has the DNA TGTGCCAGCAGCCAAGCAACAGGGGGGAATCAGCCCCAGCATTTT. Protein: CASSQATGGNQPQHF.